Listed below are T cell receptor beta chains from one sample, sequenced in a study of cytomegalovirus exposure and HLA in healthy donors. Clones were sequenced by immunoSEQ multiplex PCR, and TCRdb holds only the in-frame ones, with some missing. The data hold 150,000 to 200,000 clones, with roughly 80% observed a single time. The sequencing sample was made of PBMCs. The receptors stem from a female donor in good health and CMV-seronegative. CDR3s include the opening cysteine and the closing phenylalanine or tryptophan. A D gene is named only where the DNA matches it firmly. Not all rows give a size; the values are once, few, many and, for expanded clones, a class.

TGTGCCAGCAACCCGGGACTAGCTTTTGATCCAGATACGCAGTATTTT	CASNPGLAFDPDTQYF	TRBD2	16	TRBV28	TRBJ2-3	.
TGTGCCAGCACCCTAGGACAGACACAAGAGACCCAGTACTTC	CASTLGQTQETQYF	.	14	TRBV7-9	TRBJ2-5	.
TGCGCCAGCAGCCCCGAAGGCGGGGGACTAGTAACGTTGGAGACCCAGTACTTC	CASSPEGGGLVTLETQYF	TRBD2	18	TRBV5-1	TRBJ2-5	.
TGTGCCAGCAGGTGGGACAGGGAAACAGATACGCAGTATTTT	CASRWDRETDTQYF	TRBD1	14	TRBV6-1	TRBJ2-3	.
TGTGCCAGCAGTTGGGACAGGGGCTGGGTGGAAGCTTTCTTT	CASSWDRGWVEAFF	TRBD1	14	TRBV5-6	TRBJ1-1	.
TGTGCCAGCTCACCATCGAGTCCTCCCACAGATACGCAGTATTTT	CASSPSSPPTDTQYF	.	15	TRBV18	TRBJ2-3	.
TGTGCCAGCAGCAAACAGGGGGCCGGTGGAAACACCATATATTTT	CASSKQGAGGNTIYF	TRBD1	15	TRBV6-1	TRBJ1-3	.
TGCAGCGTGAGCCTGACAGGGAGCCCTAATGGCTACACCTTC	CSVSLTGSPNGYTF	TRBD1	14	TRBV29-1	TRBJ1-2	.
TGTGCCAGCAGTGTCTCTCTTGACGGGAAGTACAATGAGCAGTTCTTC	CASSVSLDGKYNEQFF	.	16	TRBV6-1	TRBJ2-1	.
TGTGCCAGCAGCCTACGGGAGAGCCCGGATGGTGAAGCTTTCTTT	CASSLRESPDGEAFF	.	15	TRBV9	TRBJ1-1	.
TGTGCCAGTAGTATCCTACCTTTGAACACTGAAGCTTTCTTT	CASSILPLNTEAFF	.	14	TRBV19	TRBJ1-1	.
TGTGCCAGCAGTGTCCGAAGACAGGATGCCTATGGCTACACCTTC	CASSVRRQDAYGYTF	.	15	TRBV6-1	TRBJ1-2	.
TGTGCCAGCAGTTTAACAGAGCAGTTCTTC	CASSLTEQFF	.	10	TRBV28	TRBJ2-1	.
TGTGCCAGCAGCTTAGGCGGTAGTAAGCAGCCCCAGCATTTT	CASSLGGSKQPQHF	.	14	TRBV13	TRBJ1-5	few
TGTGCCAGCAGCCCCACCAGCGTGACAGATACGCAGTATTTT	CASSPTSVTDTQYF	.	14	TRBV7-2	TRBJ2-3	.
TGTGCCAGCAGCCTTGGACAGGAGCTTACTATGAACACTGAAGCTTTCTTT	CASSLGQELTMNTEAFF	TRBD1	17	TRBV7-9	TRBJ1-1	.
TGTGCCAGCAGTTTATTTATGAACACTGAAGCTTTCTTT	CASSLFMNTEAFF	.	13	TRBV28	TRBJ1-1	.
TGTGCCAGCAGCTTAACTTGGGGAGGACCGTACTTC	CASSLTWGGPYF	.	12	TRBV7-2	TRBJ2-7	.
TGTGCCAGCAGGCCAGACCGGGGGGGCCCCTCCTACAATGAGCAGTTCTTC	CASRPDRGGPSYNEQFF	TRBD2	17	TRBV2	TRBJ2-1	few
TGTGCCACCAGCATGGGACTAGCGATCAATGAGCAGTTCTTC	CATSMGLAINEQFF	TRBD2	14	TRBV15	TRBJ2-1	.
TGCGCCAGCAGCCACTTTACCCCGGGGGGGCCGGCCGGGGAGCTGTTTTTT	CASSHFTPGGPAGELFF	TRBD2	17	TRBV4-1	TRBJ2-2	once
TGCAGCGCCACGACTTTGATCCAAGAGACCCAGTACTTC	CSATTLIQETQYF	.	13	TRBV29-1	TRBJ2-5	.
TGTGCCAGCAGTTCCGGGACAGGGGACCCCTACGAGCAGTACTTC	CASSSGTGDPYEQYF	TRBD1	15	TRBV7-9	TRBJ2-7	few
TGCGCCAGCAGTGGGACTAGCGGGACATCCACAGATACGCAGTATTTT	CASSGTSGTSTDTQYF	TRBD2	16	TRBV10-1	TRBJ2-3	.
TGTGCCAGCAGTGTAGAGTATAGCAATCAGCCCCAGCATTTT	CASSVEYSNQPQHF	.	14	TRBV6-1	TRBJ1-5	many
TGTGCCAGCTCACCACGGACAGGGAATTACGAGCAGTACTTC	CASSPRTGNYEQYF	TRBD1	14	TRBV18	TRBJ2-7	.
TGTGCCAGTATGATGGTGGGGCAGTCCTACGAGCAGTACTTC	CASMMVGQSYEQYF	.	14	TRBV19	TRBJ2-7	.
TGTGCCAGCAGCGTAGAGAGCTCCTACGAGCAGTACTTC	CASSVESSYEQYF	.	13	TRBV9	TRBJ2-7	.
TGTGCCAGCTCAGTAAGCGGGGAGTACTACGAGCAGTACTTC	CASSVSGEYYEQYF	TRBD2	14	TRBV18	TRBJ2-7	.
TGTGCCAGCAGTGATGGCGGCGAAAAGGCGCAGTATTTT	CASSDGGEKAQYF	.	13	TRBV2	TRBJ2-3	few
TGTGCCAGTAGTATCAGCCGGGACTATAGCACAGATACGCAGTATTTT	CASSISRDYSTDTQYF	TRBD2	16	TRBV19	TRBJ2-3	few
TGTGCCAGCAGAAAGGGGCCCTTGGCGTACGAGCAGTACTTC	CASRKGPLAYEQYF	.	14	TRBV7-3	TRBJ2-7	.
TGTGCCAGTAGTATAGATCCGGCGGGATCCCAGCCCCAGCATTTT	CASSIDPAGSQPQHF	.	15	TRBV19	TRBJ1-5	.
TGTGCCAGCAGCTTAGCAGGGGGCGCGAGCAATCAGCCCCAGCATTTT	CASSLAGGASNQPQHF	TRBD1	16	TRBV7-9	TRBJ1-5	.